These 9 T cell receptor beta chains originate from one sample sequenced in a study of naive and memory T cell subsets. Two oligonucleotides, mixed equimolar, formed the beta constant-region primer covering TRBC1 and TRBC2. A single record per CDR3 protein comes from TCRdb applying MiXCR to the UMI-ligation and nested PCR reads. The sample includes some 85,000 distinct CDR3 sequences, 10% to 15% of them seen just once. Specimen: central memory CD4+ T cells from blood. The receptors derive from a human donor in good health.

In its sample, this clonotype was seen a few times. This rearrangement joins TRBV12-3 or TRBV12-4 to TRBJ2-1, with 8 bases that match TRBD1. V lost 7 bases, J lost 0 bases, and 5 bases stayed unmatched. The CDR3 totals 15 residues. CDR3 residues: CASTLGTGSYNEQFF. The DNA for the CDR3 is TGTGCCAGCACCCTCGGGACAGGCTCCTACAATGAGCAGTTCTTC.

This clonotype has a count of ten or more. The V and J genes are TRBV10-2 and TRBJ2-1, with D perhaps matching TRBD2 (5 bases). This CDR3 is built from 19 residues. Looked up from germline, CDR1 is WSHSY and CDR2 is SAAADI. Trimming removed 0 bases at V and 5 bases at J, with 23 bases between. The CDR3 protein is CASSESPYLAPHLHNEQFF. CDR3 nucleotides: TGCGCCAGCAGTGAGTCACCCTATCTAGCCCCCCACCTTCACAATGAGCAGTTCTTC.

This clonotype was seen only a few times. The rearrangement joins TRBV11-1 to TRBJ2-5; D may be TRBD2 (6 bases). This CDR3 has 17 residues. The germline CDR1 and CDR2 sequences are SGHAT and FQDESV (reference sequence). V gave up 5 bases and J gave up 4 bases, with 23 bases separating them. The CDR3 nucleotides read TGTGCCAGCAGCCTCTATAGCATTCGGGAGTTTGGAGAGACCCAGTACTTC. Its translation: CASSLYSIREFGETQYF. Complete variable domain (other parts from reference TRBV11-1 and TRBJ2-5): EAEVAQSPRYKITEKSQAVAFWCDPISGHATLYWYRQILGQGPELLVQFQDESVVDDSQLPKDRFSAERLKGVDSTLKIQPAELGDSAMYLCASSLYSIREFGETQYFGPGTRLLVL.

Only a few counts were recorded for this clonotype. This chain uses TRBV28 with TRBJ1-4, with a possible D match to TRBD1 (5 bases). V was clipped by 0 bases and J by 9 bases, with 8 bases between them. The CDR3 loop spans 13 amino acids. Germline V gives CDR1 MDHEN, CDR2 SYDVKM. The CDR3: CASSLWGDQKLFF. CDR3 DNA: TGTGCCAGCAGTTTATGGGGGGATCAAAAACTGTTTTTT.

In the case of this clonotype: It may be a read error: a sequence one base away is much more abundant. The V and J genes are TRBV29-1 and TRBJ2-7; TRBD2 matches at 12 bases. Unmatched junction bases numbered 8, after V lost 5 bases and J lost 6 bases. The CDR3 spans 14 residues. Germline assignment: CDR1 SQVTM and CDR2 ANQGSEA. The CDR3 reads CSVRGLAGWGEQYF. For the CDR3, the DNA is TGCAGCGTTCGGGGACTAGCGGGCTGGGGCGAGCAGTACTTC.

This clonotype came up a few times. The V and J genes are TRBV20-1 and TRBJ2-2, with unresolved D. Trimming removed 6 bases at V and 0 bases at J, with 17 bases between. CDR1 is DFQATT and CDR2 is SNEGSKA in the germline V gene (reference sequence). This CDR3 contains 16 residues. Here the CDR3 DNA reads TGCAGTGCCCCAAGGCCGGCGGCCCCGAACACCGGGGAGCTGTTTTTT. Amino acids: CSAPRPAAPNTGELFF.

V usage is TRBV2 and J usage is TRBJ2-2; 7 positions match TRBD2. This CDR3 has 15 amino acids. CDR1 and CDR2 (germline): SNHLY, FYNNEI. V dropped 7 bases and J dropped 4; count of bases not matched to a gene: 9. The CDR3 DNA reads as TGTGCCAGCACCGAAGGATGGGGGGGCACCGGGGAGCTGTTTTTT. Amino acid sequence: CASTEGWGGTGELFF.

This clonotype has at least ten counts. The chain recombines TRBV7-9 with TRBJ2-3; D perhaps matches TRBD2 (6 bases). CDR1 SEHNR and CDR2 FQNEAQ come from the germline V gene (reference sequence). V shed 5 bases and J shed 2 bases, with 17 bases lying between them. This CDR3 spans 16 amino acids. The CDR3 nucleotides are TGTGCCAGCAGCGTAGGGACTGCCACCTTCACAGATACGCAGTATTTT. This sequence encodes CASSVGTATFTDTQYF. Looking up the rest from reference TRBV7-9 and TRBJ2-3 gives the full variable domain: DTGVSQNPRHKITKRGQNVTFRCDPISEHNRLYWYRQTLGQGPEFLTYFQNEAQLEKSRLLSDRFSAERPKGSFSTLEIQRTEQGDSAMYLCASSVGTATFTDTQYFGPGTRLTVL.

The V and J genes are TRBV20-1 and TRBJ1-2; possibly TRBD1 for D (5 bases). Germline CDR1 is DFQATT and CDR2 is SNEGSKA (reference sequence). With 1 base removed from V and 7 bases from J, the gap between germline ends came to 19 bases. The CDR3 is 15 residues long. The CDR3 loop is CSARVVDWGEFGYTF. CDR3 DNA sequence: TGCAGTGCTAGAGTTGTTGATTGGGGGGAGTTTGGCTACACCTTC.